Listed here are 27 T cell receptor beta chains from one sample, sequenced in a study of post-analysis software for immune sequencing data. The study, taken as a whole, reports: A few TRBV segments occurring more often in patients than controls included TRBV5-6, TRBV5-1 and TRBV20-1.

cDNA libraries of TCR beta carried unique molecular identifiers. TCRdb reprocessed the PCR reads with MiXCR, giving one entry per CDR3 protein. The data hold hundreds of thousands of distinct CDR3 sequences, with roughly 47% observed a single time. Their cognate antigens are unknown. Sequencing was carried out using blood. The receptors originated from a girl under 18 with multiple sclerosis.

This clonotype appeared a few times. The J gene is TRBJ2-7, the V gene TRBV27; D may be TRBD1 (5 bases). Germline V gene data show CDR1 as MNHEY and CDR2 as SMNVEV (reference sequence). Trimming removed 4 bases from V and 4 bases from J, with 14 bases in between. The CDR3 covers 14 residues. CDR3 coding DNA: TGTGCCAGCAGTTGGCAGTTGGGGCCATACGAGCAGTACTTC. The encoded protein is CASSWQLGPYEQYF.

This chain uses TRBV18 with TRBJ2-7; TRBD2 is a possible D gene (6 bases). V dropped 0 bases and J dropped 6 bases, with 12 bases sitting between them. Germline V gene data show CDR1 as KGHSH and CDR2 as LQKENI. This CDR3 comprises 14 residues. CDR3 loop: CASSPPSGEAEQYF. For the CDR3, the DNA is TGTGCCAGCTCACCACCTAGCGGAGAGGCCGAGCAGTACTTC.

The V gene is TRBV5-1, the J gene TRBJ1-4; TRBD1 is a possible D gene (5 bases). V was clipped by 4 bases and J by 0 bases, with 13 bases between them. The V gene's germline CDR1 is SGHRS and CDR2 YFSETQ. This CDR3 spans 16 amino acids. Written as DNA, the CDR3 is TGCGCCAGCAGCCCTGGAGACAGAGCAACTAATGAAAAACTGTTTTTT. This sequence encodes CASSPGDRATNEKLFF. The full variable domain, with the rest looked up from reference TRBV5-1 and TRBJ1-4, is KAGVTQTPRYLIKTRGQQVTLSCSPISGHRSVSWYQQTPGQGLQFLFEYFSETQRNKGNFPGRFSGRQFSNSRSEMNVSTLELGDSALYLCASSPGDRATNEKLFFGSGTQLSVL.

Only a few counts were recorded for this clonotype. The rearrangement joins TRBV12-3 or TRBV12-4 to TRBJ1-2, with 7 bases identical to TRBD1. This CDR3 contains 16 residues. Losses at the gene ends were 1 base for V and 7 bases for J; bases not matched to a gene: 12. The CDR3 nucleotides read TGTGCCAGCAGTTTAGGGGTTTTACGGGACAGCCCTGGCTACACCTTC. Translated: CASSLGVLRDSPGYTF.

Here the CDR3 DNA reads TGTGCCAGCAGTTTAGGGGCAGCCCAAACCTATGGCTACACCTTC. It is translated as CASSLGAAQTYGYTF. This chain connects TRBV12-3 or TRBV12-4 to TRBJ1-2; no definite D call. The CDR3 runs 15 residues. Trimming left V 1 base short and J 4 bases short, with 13 bases between.

The genes are TRBV4-1 and TRBJ2-1; TRBD1 agrees at 8 bases. V was pared by 0 bases and J by 8 bases, with 12 bases of the junction left unmatched. The CDR3 extends over 17 amino acids. CDR1 and CDR2 (germline): MGHRA, YSYEKL. The CDR3 is CASSQDWLQGGLDEQFF. DNA for the CDR3: TGCGCCAGCAGCCAAGATTGGTTACAGGGGGGTCTGGATGAGCAGTTCTTC.

This clonotype was recorded many times. This chain links TRBV6-2 or TRBV6-3 with TRBJ2-7; no definite D call. The germline CDR1 and CDR2 sequences are MNHEY and SVGEGT. Trimming took off 6 bases at V and 6 bases at J, with 18 bases between the two ends. CDR3 size: 14 residues. DNA of the CDR3: TGTGCCAGCAGGGACCCTGGCAGGCGGCTCGAGCAGTACTTC. Residues: CASRDPGRRLEQYF.

This clonotype was seen only a few times. The chain carries TRBV10-2 and TRBJ2-5; the match to TRBD1 covers 8 bases. Germline lookup yields CDR1 WSHSY and CDR2 SAAADI. Trimming at V came to 2 bases and at J to 1 base, leaving 6 bases not matched to a gene. CDR3 length equals 16 residues. The CDR3 region is CASSEIDRGLQETQYF. In DNA, the CDR3 is TGCGCCAGCAGTGAGATAGACAGGGGTCTCCAAGAGACCCAGTACTTC.

Here the CDR3 reads CASSLPPYGYTF. The CDR3 region has the DNA TGTGCCAGCAGTTTGCCTCCTTATGGCTACACCTTC. V is TRBV12-3 or TRBV12-4 and J is TRBJ1-2; D is unresolved. Deletions cut 3 bases from V and 5 bases from J, with 7 bases between. The CDR3 spans 12 residues.

This chain uses TRBV29-1 with TRBJ1-2, with D unclear. CDR3 length: 12 residues. V was cut by 4 bases and J by 6 bases, with 12 bases left in between. Germline CDR1 reads SQVTM; CDR2 reads ANQGSEA. The CDR3 sequence: CSVAPTGHGYTF. DNA for the CDR3: TGCAGCGTTGCTCCGACGGGCCATGGCTACACCTTC.

The chain has TRBV20-1 and TRBJ2-7, with D maybe TRBD2 (6 bases). V dropped 4 bases and J dropped 5 bases, with 15 bases sitting between them. The CDR3 covers 13 residues. Germline V gives CDR1 DFQATT, CDR2 SNEGSKA (reference sequence). CDR3 in amino acids: CSATLLAKNEQYF. CDR3 sequence (DNA): TGCAGTGCTACCCTGCTAGCGAAGAACGAGCAGTACTTC.

V gene TRBV6-6 combines with J gene TRBJ1-6; 9 nucleotides agree with TRBD1. Germline V gene data show CDR1 as MNHNY and CDR2 as SVGAGI (reference sequence). The CDR3 runs to 12 residues. Trimming took 10 bases from V and 8 from J; bases not matched to a gene: 3. CDR3 in amino acids: CATRTGDSPLHF. The CDR3 bases are TGTGCCACCCGGACAGGGGATTCACCCCTCCACTTT.

The rearrangement joins TRBV3-1 to TRBJ2-7; 7 bases agree with TRBD2. The end of the DNA aligns better with TRBJ2-5, so the J call may be wrong. CDR1 and CDR2 from the germline V gene are LGHDT and YNNKEL (reference sequence). CDR3 length equals 16 residues. CDR3 protein: CASSIRDYGEAETQYF. The CDR3 DNA follows: TGTGCCAGCAGCATCCGGGACTACGGTGAGGCAGAGACCCAGTACTTC.

The chain uses TRBV6-5 and TRBJ2-1; TRBD2 agrees at 11 bases. The CDR3 is 18 residues long. CDR1 is MNHEY, CDR2 SVGAGI, per germline. The V and J ends lost 0 bases and 0 bases, in that order; junction bases with no gene match: 4. CDR3 bases: TGTGCCAGCAGTTACTCGCTAGCGGGAGGCCTCTCCTACAATGAGCAGTTCTTC. Translating gives CASSYSLAGGLSYNEQFF.

The genes are TRBV12-3 or TRBV12-4 and TRBJ2-3, with 12 bases lining up with TRBD2. The V gene end was trimmed by 6 bases and the J gene end by 2 bases; junction bases not matched to a gene: 6. The CDR3 is made up of 16 amino acids. This CDR3 is CASRLAGGVSTDTQYF. The CDR3 DNA is TGTGCCAGCAGACTAGCGGGGGGTGTGTCCACAGATACGCAGTATTTT.

The chain couples TRBV7-8 to TRBJ2-4; TRBD1 aligns across 7 bases. CDR3 size: 17 residues. Germline V gene lookup returns CDR1 SGHVS and CDR2 FQNEAQ. Trimming took 5 bases from V and 1 from J; bases not matched to a gene: 11. CDR3 sequence reads: CASSRPSRGRAKNIQYF. As DNA, the CDR3 is TGTGCCAGCAGCCGCCCTTCAAGGGGGCGGGCCAAAAACATTCAGTACTTC.

The chain employs TRBV27 and TRBJ2-5; 8 positions match TRBD1. V lost 3 bases to trimming and J lost 2 bases; unmatched junction nucleotides: 5. The CDR3 has 15 amino acids. The germline CDR1 and CDR2 sequences are MNHEY and SMNVEV (reference sequence). CDR3 residues: CASSFLGTGQETQYF. DNA of the CDR3: TGTGCCAGCAGTTTTTTGGGGACAGGTCAAGAGACCCAGTACTTC.

The rearrangement uses TRBV3-1 and TRBJ1-4; 12 bases line up with TRBD1. This CDR3 contains 15 residues. Germline V gene lookup returns CDR1 LGHDT and CDR2 YNNKEL (reference sequence). V was pared by 3 bases and J by 6 bases, with 2 bases of the junction left unmatched. CDR3 loop: CASSQGTGGDEKLFF. Written as DNA, the CDR3 is TGTGCCAGCAGCCAGGGGACAGGGGGCGATGAAAAACTGTTTTTT.

The rearrangement joins TRBV29-1 to TRBJ1-1; possible D gene TRBD1, 6 bases. V lost 3 bases to trimming and J lost 10 bases, with 18 bases between them. The CDR3 extends over 13 amino acids. Per germline, CDR1 SQVTM and CDR2 ANQGSEA. The CDR3 loop reads CSVEWQGILAAFF. CDR3 sequence (DNA): TGCAGCGTTGAGTGGCAGGGGATTCTAGCAGCTTTCTTT.

The rearrangement uses TRBV7-2 and TRBJ1-5; D call uncertain. This CDR3 is 12 amino acids long. The V and J ends lost 9 bases and 4 bases respectively, with 10 bases between them. Germline assignment: CDR1 SGHTA and CDR2 FQGNSA. CDR3 nucleotide sequence: TGTGCCAGTGGATGGGGAAATCAGCCCCAGCATTTT. Translated, it gives CASGWGNQPQHF.

To note about this clonotype: Since no conserved phenylalanine or tryptophan closes the CDR3, a read error is the likely cause. V is TRBV5-6 and J is TRBJ1-2; D gene unclear. V was shortened by 4 bases and J by 3 bases, with 10 bases between the two germline ends. The CDR3 runs to 13 residues. CDR1 is SGHDT and CDR2 is YYEEEE in the germline V gene. CDR3 region: CASSRTADYGYTV. CDR3 nucleotides: TGTGCCAGCAGCCGAACAGCAGACTATGGCTACACCGTC.

The chain recombines TRBV27 with TRBJ2-1; D is perhaps TRBD1 (6 bases). Trimming took off 4 bases at V and 8 bases at J, with 12 bases between the two ends. Germline V gene sequence: CDR1 MNHEY, CDR2 SMNVEV (reference sequence). This CDR3 is 13 amino acids long. CDR3 residues: CASSSNRVHEQFF. CDR3 DNA sequence: TGTGCCAGCAGTTCAAACAGGGTCCATGAGCAGTTCTTC.

This clonotype was recorded a few times. The chain couples TRBV20-1 to TRBJ2-7; D is unclear. This CDR3 contains 13 residues. Germline V gene sequence: CDR1 DFQATT, CDR2 SNEGSKA (reference sequence). V was trimmed by 0 bases and J by 1 base, leaving 7 bases between them. The chain's CDR3 is CSAREALSYEQYF. As DNA, the CDR3 is TGCAGTGCTAGAGAAGCGTTATCCTACGAGCAGTACTTC.

The chain recombines TRBV21-1 with TRBJ2-1; the table's D call, TRBD1, was not checked against the DNA. TRBV21-1 is classified as a pseudogene. The CDR3 spans 15 residues. The CDR3 sequence: CASSKEQVSYNEQFF. The CDR3 DNA follows: TGTGCCAGCAGCAAAGAACAGGTCTCCTACAATGAGCAGTTCTTC.

This clonotype was seen more than once but under ten times. The rearrangement uses TRBV29-1 and TRBJ2-4, with D tentatively TRBD1 (6 bases). The germline V and J ends were trimmed by 5 bases and 7 bases, with 12 bases remaining between them. CDR1 and CDR2 from the germline V gene are SQVTM and ANQGSEA. There are 12 residues in the CDR3. CDR3 in amino acids: CSVLGTRNIQYF. Written as DNA, the CDR3 is TGCAGCGTTCTAGGGACAAGGAACATTCAGTACTTC.

The chain uses TRBV4-2 and TRBJ1-2; 8 nucleotides line up with TRBD1. There are 16 residues in the CDR3. The V gene end was trimmed by 0 bases and the J gene end by 4 bases; junction bases not matched to a gene: 7. The V gene's germline CDR1 is LGHNA and CDR2 YNFKEQ. Written as DNA, the CDR3 is TGTGCCAGCAGCCAAGATCAGGGGGCCAAAGGCTATGGCTACACCTTC. Encoded protein: CASSQDQGAKGYGYTF.

This clonotype was seen only a few times. The chain links TRBV7-9 to TRBJ2-2, with D hard to call. Germline values: CDR1 SEHNR, CDR2 FQNEAQ (reference sequence). The CDR3 has 14 amino acids. Trimming stripped 0 bases from V and 7 bases from J, with 9 bases between. The CDR3 region has the DNA TGTGCCAGCAGCTTAGCGGAAATCGGCGGGGAGCTGTTTTTT. Its protein product is CASSLAEIGGELFF.